Each of the 22 T cell receptor beta chains below was sequenced from the same sample in a study of tissue T cells after allogeneic stem cell transplantation. The time point is: mouse harvest day 7 after allogeneic transplant. Each mouse received 10^7 T-cell-depleted marrow cells plus 10^6 splenic CD5+ T cells by tail vein. Repertoires were generated with immunoSEQ multiplex PCR, while TCRdb's copy carries only in-frame clones and drops some. The table has about 8,200 clones, roughly 49% seen once. Source material: gut tissue. These receptors were obtained from a female BALB/c mouse given C57BL/6 T cells with graft-versus-host disease after an allogeneic hematopoietic cell transplant.

A note on this clone: These gene names are mouse names. The read halts 1 residue ahead of the CDR3 end, with the missing end drawn from the germline J gene. V is TRBV26 and J is TRBJ1-1, with a weak D call TRBD1 (6 bases). V was cut by 1 base and J by 8 bases, with 8 bases left in between. Germline-derived CDR1 and CDR2 are KGHPV and FQNQEV (reference sequence). The CDR3 length is 12 residues. The part of the CDR3 DNA that was read is TGTGCCAGCAGTCTGTGGCAGGGGGAAGTCTTC. Its protein is CASSLWQGEVF. The whole CDR3 sequence is CASSLWQGEVFF. Based on the CDR3 plus reference TRBV26 and TRBJ1-1, the full variable domain is NSKVIQTPRYLVKGQGQKAKMRCIPEKGHPVVFWYQQNKNNEFKFLINFQNQEVLQQIDMTEKRFSAECPSNSPCSLEIQSSEAGDSALYLCASSLWQGEVFFGKGTRLTVV.

As regards this clone: Mouse germline and gene names are used. The read ends 1 residue before the CDR3 terminus; that terminus is restored from the germline J gene. The rearrangement joins TRBV14 to TRBJ2-3; 7 nucleotides line up with TRBD1. V shed 5 bases, J shed 3 bases, and the junction held 3 bases outside the gene matches. Germline V CDR1 and CDR2: SGHDT, FRDEAV. The CDR3 loop spans 13 amino acids. The sequenced part of the CDR3 DNA is TGTGCCAGCAGGCCGGGACAGGCAGAAACGCTGTAT. Its protein is CASRPGQAETLY. The CDR3 reads in full as CASRPGQAETLYF.

About this clone: The gene names here belong to mouse. The DNA ends 1 residue before the CDR3 does, and the rest of the CDR3 is filled in from the germline J gene. The J gene is TRBJ1-3, the V gene TRBV26, with D uncertain. The CDR3 length is 15 residues. V was clipped by 0 bases and J by 0 bases, with 6 bases between them. Germline CDR1 is KGHPV and CDR2 is FQNQEV (reference sequence). The DNA read from the CDR3 is TGTGCCAGCAGTCTGTCGAGGACTTCTGGAAATACGCTCTAT. Translated: CASSLSRTSGNTLY. The CDR3 in its entirety is CASSLSRTSGNTLYF.

Concerning this clone: Gene names and germline refer to mouse. The read halts 1 residue ahead of the CDR3 end, with the missing end drawn from the germline J gene. The chain links TRBV12-2 to TRBJ2-2, with TRBD1 as a possible D gene (6 bases). This CDR3 comprises 15 residues. Trimming left V 0 bases short and J 1 base short, with 8 bases between. CDR1 SGHLS and CDR2 HYDKME come from the germline V gene. The CDR3 is CASSLVRGNTGQLYF. The part of the CDR3 DNA that was read is TGTGCCAGCTCTCTCGTCAGGGGAAACACCGGGCAGCTCTAC.

Comment on this clone: Mouse gene names and germline throughout. Read coverage stops 1 residue before the CDR3 terminus; the germline J gene supplies the remainder. The chain combines TRBV26 with TRBJ2-3; TRBD1 might be the D (5 bases). This CDR3 region has 14 residues. Trimming took off 0 bases at V and 1 base at J, with 5 bases between the two ends. Germline V gene sequence: CDR1 KGHPV, CDR2 FQNQEV (reference sequence). Partial CDR3 DNA: TGTGCCAGCAGTCTGTCAGGGGGTGCAGAAACGCTGTAT. Amino acids: CASSLSGGAETLY. In full, the CDR3 reads CASSLSGGAETLYF. Based on the CDR3 plus reference TRBV26 and TRBJ2-3, the full variable domain is NSKVIQTPRYLVKGQGQKAKMRCIPEKGHPVVFWYQQNKNNEFKFLINFQNQEVLQQIDMTEKRFSAECPSNSPCSLEIQSSEAGDSALYLCASSLSGGAETLYFGSGTRLTVL.

This clone was picked up a small number of times. Mouse germline and gene names are used. The read halts 1 residue ahead of the CDR3 end, with the missing end drawn from the germline J gene. The chain employs TRBV19 and TRBJ2-3, with 8 bases that match TRBD2. Germline lookup yields CDR1 FNHDT and CDR2 SITEND (reference sequence). The CDR3 is made up of 15 amino acids. V trimming: 7 bases; J trimming: 1 base; junction bases outside the gene matches: 8. The CDR3 here is CASPRGGARAETLYF. The CDR3 bases that were read are TGTGCCAGCCCCCGGGGGGGGGCGCGTGCAGAAACGCTGTAT.

In regard to this clone: The germline and genes are mouse ones. The sequence runs out 1 residue before the end of the CDR3; the remainder is reconstructed from the germline J gene. V gene TRBV12-2 combines with J gene TRBJ2-7, with 8 bases lining up with TRBD1. Germline values: CDR1 SGHLS, CDR2 HYDKME. The J segment lost 2 bases and the V segment lost 6 bases, leaving 8 bases of the junction unmatched. CDR3 length: 14 residues. CDR3 sequence: CASSSGQGPYEQYF. The sequenced part of the CDR3 DNA is TGTGCCAGCAGCTCAGGACAGGGACCCTATGAACAGTAC. The full variable domain, in which reference TRBV12-2 and TRBJ2-7 provide the parts outside the CDR3, is NSGVVQSPRYIIKGKGERSILKCIPISGHLSVAWYQQTQGQELKFFIQHYDKMERDKGNLPSRFSVQQFDDYHSEMNMSALELEDSAVYFCASSSGQGPYEQYFGPGTRLTVL.

This clone was found a few times. Gene names refer to mouse genes. The read finishes 1 residue shy of the CDR3 end, and the germline J gene is used to complete it. V and J are TRBV5 and TRBJ2-1; 9 bases line up with TRBD2. This CDR3 comprises 16 residues. J gave up 6 bases and V 0 bases, and 6 bases lay outside the gene matches. Germline V gene data show CDR1 as LGHNA and CDR2 as YNLKQL (reference sequence). The CDR3 protein is CASSQEGGGALAEQFF. The part of the CDR3 DNA that was read is TGTGCCAGCAGCCAAGAGGGTGGGGGGGCGCTTGCTGAGCAGTTC.

This clone was picked up one time. The genes are named according to mouse. The read terminates 1 residue ahead of where the CDR3 ends, so the germline J gene completes it. The chain recombines TRBV26 with TRBJ1-1; perhaps TRBD1 as D (5 bases). Germline lookup yields CDR1 KGHPV and CDR2 FQNQEV (reference sequence). The CDR3 totals 13 residues. Trimming took off 4 bases at V and 4 bases at J, with 10 bases between the two ends. CDR3 sequence: CASSQGRGTEVFF. Partial CDR3 DNA: TGTGCCAGCAGTCAGGGGAGGGGCACAGAAGTCTTC.

On this clone: The gene names here belong to mouse. The sequence runs out 1 residue before the end of the CDR3; the remainder is reconstructed from the germline J gene. This chain joins TRBV16 and TRBJ1-4, with D uncertain. CDR1 and CDR2 from the germline V gene are SGHSA and FRNQAP. The ends were cut back, 5 bases at V and 6 bases at J, with 7 bases in the middle. The CDR3 has 12 residues. CDR3 bases read: TGTGCAAGCAGCCTCACAGACGAAAGATTATTT. This sequence encodes CASSLTDERLF. The entire CDR3 protein reads CASSLTDERLFF.

Note on this clone: The genes are named according to mouse. The CDR3: CASSRQKSQNTLYF. CDR3 DNA (partial): TGTGCCAGCAGTCGACAGAAAAGTCAAAACACCTTGTAC. V gene TRBV26 combines with J gene TRBJ2-4; D perhaps matches TRBD1 (5 bases). The read ends 1 residue before the CDR3 terminus; that terminus is restored from the germline J gene. The CDR3 has 14 residues. V shed 4 bases and J shed 0 bases, with 8 bases lying between them. The V gene's germline CDR1 is KGHPV and CDR2 FQNQEV (reference sequence).

This clone was counted only a few times. These gene names are mouse names. The read comes to an end 1 residue before the CDR3 does, leaving the germline J gene to fill in the end. The gene calls are TRBV3 and TRBJ1-3; no definite D call. Trimming cost V 0 bases and J 0 bases, with 3 bases left between them. The CDR3 totals 14 residues. Germline CDR1 SNHLY, CDR2 FYNGKV (reference sequence). Partial CDR3 DNA: TGTGCCAGCAGCTTAGCCGGTTCTGGAAATACGCTCTAT. Its translation is CASSLAGSGNTLY. The CDR3 in its entirety is CASSLAGSGNTLYF.

Regarding this clone: Germline and genes: mouse. Read coverage stops 1 residue before the CDR3 terminus; the germline J gene supplies the remainder. The J gene is TRBJ2-3, the V gene TRBV13-1; no clear D. The V and J ends lost 0 bases and 3 bases respectively, with 5 bases between them. Germline V lookup: CDR1 NSHNY, CDR2 SYGAGN. The length of the CDR3 is 13 residues. The DNA read from the CDR3 is TGTGCCAGCAGTGATGGGGAAGCAGAAACGCTGTAT. Protein: CASSDGEAETLY. The entire CDR3 protein reads CASSDGEAETLYF.

Only a few counts were recorded for this clone. Gene names and germline match the mouse. The read comes to an end 1 residue before the CDR3 does, leaving the germline J gene to fill in the end. This rearrangement joins TRBV1 to TRBJ2-4, with D possibly TRBD1 on 5 matching bases. V lost 3 bases to trimming and J lost 0 bases, with 7 bases between them. Germline-derived CDR1 and CDR2 are NSQYPW and LRSPGD (reference sequence). This CDR3 region has 14 residues. Here the CDR3 reads CTCSATASQNTLYF. The DNA read from the CDR3 is TGCACCTGCAGTGCGACAGCTAGTCAAAACACCTTGTAC.

On this clone: Gene names and germline refer to mouse. CDR3 DNA, as far as it was read: TGTGCCAGCAGTGATGCGGCCAGAAATTCTGGAAATACGCTCTAT. Protein: CASSDAARNSGNTLY. The entire CDR3 sequence reads CASSDAARNSGNTLYF. The chain joins TRBV13-1 to TRBJ1-3; the D is unclear. The read is 1 residue too short to cover the CDR3 end, so that end is filled in from the germline J gene. The CDR3 spans 16 residues. V was pared by 0 bases and J by 0 bases, with 10 bases between. Germline CDR1 reads NSHNY; CDR2 reads SYGAGN.

As to this clone: Genes here carry mouse names. The read ends 1 residue early relative to the CDR3; the germline J gene fills the gap. The V gene is TRBV26, the J gene TRBJ2-7; 10 positions agree with TRBD2. The CDR3 is made up of 13 amino acids. Germline V gene lookup returns CDR1 KGHPV and CDR2 FQNQEV (reference sequence). With 6 bases clipped from V and 6 bases from J, the junction kept 5 bases outside the gene matches. CDR3 loop: CASSVTGGGEQYF. The covered CDR3 bases are TGTGCCAGCAGCGTTACTGGGGGGGGTGAACAGTAC.

This clone rates as medium-sized (0.01 to 0.1%). Genes here carry mouse names. The read terminates 1 residue ahead of where the CDR3 ends, so the germline J gene completes it. The chain is built from TRBV16 and TRBJ2-1; no clear D gene. The CDR3 sequence is 14 residues long. In germline, CDR1 is SGHSA, CDR2 FRNQAP. With 7 bases removed from V and 1 base from J, the gap between germline ends came to 11 bases. CDR3 DNA, as far as it was read: TGTGCAAGCACAGGCGGCACCAACTATGCTGAGCAGTTC. Translation gives CASTGGTNYAEQF. The entire CDR3 is CASTGGTNYAEQFF.

The table lists this clone with a few counts. The germline and genes are mouse ones. The sequence runs out 1 residue before the end of the CDR3; the remainder is reconstructed from the germline J gene. The V call is TRBV14, the J call TRBJ2-7, with a tentative D call TRBD1 (6 bases). Trimming removed 3 bases at V and 7 bases at J, with 11 bases between. Germline assignment: CDR1 SGHDT and CDR2 FRDEAV. This CDR3 region has 12 residues. CDR3 DNA (partial): TGTGCCAGCAGTTCCGACAGGTTGGAACAGTAC. This codes for CASSSDRLEQY. The complete CDR3 reads CASSSDRLEQYF.

This clone has just a few counts. Mouse gene names apply. The read ends 1 residue early relative to the CDR3; the germline J gene fills the gap. The genes are TRBV13-1 and TRBJ2-3, with 12 bases matching TRBD2. The V and J ends lost 4 bases and 2 bases, in that order; junction bases with no gene match: 2. This CDR3 contains 15 residues. Per germline, CDR1 NSHNY and CDR2 SYGAGN. Partial CDR3 DNA: TGTGCCAGCAGTCGGACTGGGGGGGTTGCAGAAACGCTGTAT. As protein: CASSRTGGVAETLY. The complete CDR3 reads CASSRTGGVAETLYF.

This clone turned up a few times. Mouse germline and gene names are used. Read data end 1 residue before the CDR3 end; the end is taken from the germline J gene. The rearrangement joins TRBV26 to TRBJ1-3; 9 bases align to TRBD1. V dropped 4 bases and J dropped 0; count of bases not matched to a gene: 4. Per the germline V gene, CDR1 is KGHPV and CDR2 is FQNQEV (reference sequence). CDR3 length: 16 residues. Partial CDR3 DNA: TGTGCCAGCAGTCCTCCGGGACAGGGTTCTGGAAATACGCTCTAT. It encodes CASSPPGQGSGNTLY. The whole CDR3 sequence is CASSPPGQGSGNTLYF.

On this clone: Any gene name here is a mouse gene name. The missing CDR3 end, 1 residue past where the read stops, is filled in from the germline J gene. The chain links TRBV23 to TRBJ1-1; the table's TRBD1 call for D was not verified on the DNA. This CDR3 is built from 14 residues. Germline CDR1 and CDR2: KGHTA and FQNQQP. The sequenced part of the CDR3 DNA is TGCTCCAGCAGTCAAGACAGTGCAAACACAGAAGTCTTC. Translation: CSSSQDSANTEVF. The whole CDR3 is CSSSQDSANTEVFF.

Turning to this clone: The gene names here belong to mouse. CDR3 DNA (partial): TGTGCCAGCAGTCCTGACAGGGGGCGGAACACCTTGTAC. Translating it yields CASSPDRGRNTLY. The entire CDR3 is CASSPDRGRNTLYF. This chain joins TRBV26 and TRBJ2-4, with 10 positions matching TRBD1. The read gets to within 1 residue of the CDR3 end, and the germline J gene fills in the rest. The CDR3 is 14 amino acids. Trimming cost V 4 bases and J 6 bases; bases outside gene matches: 4. Germline V gene lookup returns CDR1 KGHPV and CDR2 FQNQEV (reference sequence).